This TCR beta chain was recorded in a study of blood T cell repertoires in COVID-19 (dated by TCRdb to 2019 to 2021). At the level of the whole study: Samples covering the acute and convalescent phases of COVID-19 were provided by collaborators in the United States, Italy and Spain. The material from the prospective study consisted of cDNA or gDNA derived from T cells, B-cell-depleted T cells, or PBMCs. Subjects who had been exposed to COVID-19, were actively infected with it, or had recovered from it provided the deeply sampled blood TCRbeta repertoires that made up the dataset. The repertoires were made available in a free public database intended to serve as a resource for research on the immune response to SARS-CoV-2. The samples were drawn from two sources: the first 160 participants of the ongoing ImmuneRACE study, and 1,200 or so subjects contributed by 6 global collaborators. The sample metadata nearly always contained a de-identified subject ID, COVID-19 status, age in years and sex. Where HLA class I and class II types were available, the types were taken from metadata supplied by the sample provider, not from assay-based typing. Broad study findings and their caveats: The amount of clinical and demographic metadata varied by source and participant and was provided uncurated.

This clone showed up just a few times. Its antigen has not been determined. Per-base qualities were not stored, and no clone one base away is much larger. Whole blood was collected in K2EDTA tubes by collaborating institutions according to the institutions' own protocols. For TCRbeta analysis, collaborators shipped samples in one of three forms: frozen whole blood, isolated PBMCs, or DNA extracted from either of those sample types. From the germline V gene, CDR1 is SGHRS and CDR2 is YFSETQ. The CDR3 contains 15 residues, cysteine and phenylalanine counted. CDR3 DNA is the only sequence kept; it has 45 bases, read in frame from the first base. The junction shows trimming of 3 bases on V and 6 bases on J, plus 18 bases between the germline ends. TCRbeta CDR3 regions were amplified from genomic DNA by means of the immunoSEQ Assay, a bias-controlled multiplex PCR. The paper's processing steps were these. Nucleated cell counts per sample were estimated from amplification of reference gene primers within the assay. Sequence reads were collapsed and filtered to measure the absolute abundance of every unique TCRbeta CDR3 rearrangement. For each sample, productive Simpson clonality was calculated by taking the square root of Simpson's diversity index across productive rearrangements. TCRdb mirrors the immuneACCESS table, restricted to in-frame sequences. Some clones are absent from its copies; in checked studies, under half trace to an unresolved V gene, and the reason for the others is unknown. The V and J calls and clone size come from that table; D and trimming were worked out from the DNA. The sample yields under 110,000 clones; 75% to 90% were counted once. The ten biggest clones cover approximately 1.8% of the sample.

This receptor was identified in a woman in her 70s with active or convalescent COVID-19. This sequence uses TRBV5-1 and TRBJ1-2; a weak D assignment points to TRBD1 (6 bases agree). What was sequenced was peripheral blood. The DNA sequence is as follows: TGCGCCAGCAGCTCATCGGGACAAACTTTAAATGGCTACACCTTC. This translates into CASSSSGQTLNGYTF.